These 28 T cell receptor beta chains were sequenced from one sample in a study of response to subunit inactivated influenza vaccine. TCRdb called the RT-PCR reads again in MiXCR, with one record for every CDR3 protein. The profile shows about 780,000 distinct CDR3 sequences, 18% of them singletons. Specimen: PBMCs from blood, collected 5 days after vaccination. The receptors stem from a man aged 50 to 59 who received an inactivated influenza vaccine.

This clonotype was counted a few times. This chain links TRBV4-1 with TRBJ1-1; D possibly corresponds to TRBD1 (5 bases). V dropped 3 bases and J dropped 3 bases, with 14 bases sitting between them. CDR1 is MGHRA, CDR2 YSYEKL, per germline. CDR3 length equals 15 residues. Here the CDR3 DNA reads TGCGCCAGCAGCCACGGGCGGGGACTAGACACTGAAGCTTTCTTT. Its translation: CASSHGRGLDTEAFF.

The chain joins TRBV28 to TRBJ2-4, with 8 bases identical to TRBD1. The trim removed 5 bases at V and 8 bases at J, leaving 8 bases unmatched. Germline CDR1 reads MDHEN; CDR2 reads SYDVKM. CDR3 length equals 14 residues. The DNA of the CDR3 is TGTGCCAGCAGTCAAACAGGGGGAATTTACATTCAGTACTTC. It is translated as CASSQTGGIYIQYF.

This clonotype has only a few counts. The rearrangement uses TRBV12-3 or TRBV12-4 and TRBJ1-5, with D hard to call. The CDR3 extends over 17 amino acids. Trimming stripped 1 base from V and 5 bases from J, with 18 bases between. CDR3 bases: TGTGCCAGCAGTTTAGGACGGCCGACCCAACCCCATCAGCCCCAGCATTTT. It translates to CASSLGRPTQPHQPQHF.

This clonotype was counted only a few times. J is TRBJ1-1 and V is TRBV3-1; no definite D call. Germline CDR1 and CDR2: LGHDT and YNNKEL (reference sequence). The CDR3 totals 14 residues. Trimming stripped 3 bases from V and 0 bases from J, with 8 bases between. The CDR3 here is CASSQSTVNTEAFF. CDR3 coding DNA: TGTGCCAGCAGCCAGTCGACCGTGAACACTGAAGCTTTCTTT.

This clonotype has a handful of counts. The chain is built from TRBV5-1 and TRBJ2-4; 9 nucleotides line up with TRBD1. Per germline, CDR1 SGHRS and CDR2 YFSETQ. The CDR3 has 13 residues. Trimming at V came to 5 bases and at J to 8 bases, leaving 5 bases not matched to a gene. Here the CDR3 DNA reads TGCGCCAGCAGTTCAGACAGGGGGGACATTCAGTACTTC. Its protein is CASSSDRGDIQYF.

This clonotype came up many times. The chain links TRBV11-1 to TRBJ2-1; D ambiguous. CDR1 and CDR2 (germline): SGHAT, FQDESV (reference sequence). This CDR3 has 19 amino acids. The V end lost 3 bases, the J end lost 2 bases, and 23 bases lay between the germline ends. CDR3 in DNA: TGTGCCAGCAGCTTTGGTGGGCTTGGGTTCCAAGGGACCTACAATGAGCAGTTCTTC. It yields the protein CASSFGGLGFQGTYNEQFF. Full variable domain (outside the CDR3, taken from reference TRBV11-1 and TRBJ2-1): EAEVAQSPRYKITEKSQAVAFWCDPISGHATLYWYRQILGQGPELLVQFQDESVVDDSQLPKDRFSAERLKGVDSTLKIQPAELGDSAMYLCASSFGGLGFQGTYNEQFFGPGTRLTVL.

A few counts support this clonotype. This rearrangement joins TRBV28 to TRBJ2-6; D unresolved. The V gene's germline CDR1 is MDHEN and CDR2 SYDVKM. The CDR3 is 14 residues long. V was clipped by 3 bases and J by 4 bases, with 7 bases between them. The CDR3 sequence is CASSFFVGANVLTF. In DNA, the CDR3 is TGTGCCAGCAGTTTTTTCGTCGGGGCCAACGTCCTGACTTTC.

This clonotype appeared a few times. The chain uses TRBV9 and TRBJ2-4; D is unclear. V was trimmed by 0 bases and J by 7 bases, leaving 8 bases between them. The CDR3 covers 13 residues. Germline CDR1 is SGDLS and CDR2 is YYNGEE. CDR3 nucleotide sequence: TGTGCCAGCAGCGTAGACCCTCAGAACATTCAGTACTTC. Translating gives CASSVDPQNIQYF. The full variable domain, completed using reference TRBV9 and TRBJ2-4, is DSGVTQTPKHLITATGQRVTLRCSPRSGDLSVYWYQQSLDQGLQFLIQYYNGEERAKGNILERFSAQQFPDLHSELNLSSLELGDSALYFCASSVDPQNIQYFGAGTRLSVL.

The chain carries TRBV2 and TRBJ2-7; unclear D gene. Trimming left V 6 bases short and J 6 bases short, with 9 bases between. This CDR3 is built from 11 residues. CDR1 and CDR2 from the germline V gene are SNHLY and FYNNEI. DNA of the CDR3: TGTGCCAGCAGCCCGGTGCGCGAGCAGTACTTC. Protein: CASSPVREQYF.

The chain joins TRBV7-7 to TRBJ2-5, with 14 bases identical to TRBD2. Trimming took 4 bases from V and 5 from J; bases not matched to a gene: 6. Germline V gene lookup returns CDR1 SSHAT and CDR2 FNYEAQ (reference sequence). This CDR3 has 16 amino acids. CDR3 protein: CASSSGLAGVGETQYF. The CDR3 nucleotides read TGTGCCAGCAGCTCGGGACTAGCGGGAGTCGGGGAGACCCAGTACTTC.

The V and J genes are TRBV5-2 and TRBJ2-7; TRBD2 is the table's D call, not checked against the DNA. TRBV5-2 has pseudogene status. The CDR3 contains 13 residues. The CDR3: CAMSPGLLCEQYF. CDR3 DNA sequence: TGTGCCATGAGCCCCGGGCTCCTCTGCGAGCAGTACTTC.

The V and J genes are TRBV13 and TRBJ2-1, with D perhaps assigned TRBD1 or TRBD2 (5 bases each). Trimming left V 4 bases short and J 9 bases short, with 16 bases between. The CDR3 contains 14 residues. The germline CDR1 and CDR2 sequences are PRHDT and FYEKMQ (reference sequence). Here the CDR3 DNA reads TGTGCCAGCAGCTCCGGGACCCACTTGAGTGAGCAGTTCTTC. Amino acids: CASSSGTHLSEQFF.

The rearrangement uses TRBV7-9 and TRBJ1-4; 10 nucleotides agree with TRBD1. The V segment lost 5 bases and the J segment 7 bases; nucleotides outside the gene matches: 4. The CDR3 consists of 14 residues. The germline CDR1 and CDR2 sequences are SEHNR and FQNEAQ (reference sequence). As DNA, the CDR3 is TGTGCCAGCAGCATGGACAGGGGGTCTGAAAAACTGTTTTTT. It encodes CASSMDRGSEKLFF.

In nucleotides, the CDR3 is TGCGCCAGCAGCTTAACATGGTTGAACACTGAAGCTTTCTTT. Protein: CASSLTWLNTEAFF. V gene TRBV5-1 combines with J gene TRBJ1-1; D uncertain. Germline CDR1 SGHRS, CDR2 YFSETQ. There are 14 residues in the CDR3. Trimming cost V 2 bases and J 0 bases, with 8 bases left between them.

This clonotype came up many times. The V and J genes are TRBV6-2 or TRBV6-3 and TRBJ2-1, with D maybe TRBD1 (6 bases). The V and J ends lost 7 bases and 4 bases respectively, with 17 bases between them. The germline V gene has CDR1 MNHEY and CDR2 SVGEGT. This CDR3 spans 15 amino acids. CDR3 DNA sequence: TGTGCCAGCACCTCACTGGGGGCAAGTTACAATGAGCAGTTCTTC. Translation gives CASTSLGASYNEQFF.

The chain is built from TRBV7-2 and TRBJ2-5, with D unclear. Between the trimmed V and J ends, which lost 1 base and 0 bases, there was a span of 12 bases. From germline, CDR1 is SGHTA and CDR2 FQGNSA. The CDR3 has 16 residues. CDR3 in DNA: TGTGCCAGCAGCTTAGGCTCGCGGCACAACCAAGAGACCCAGTACTTC. The encoded protein is CASSLGSRHNQETQYF.

The chain employs TRBV6-2 or TRBV6-3 and TRBJ2-7; TRBD2 matches at 11 bases. Germline assignment: CDR1 MNHEY and CDR2 SVGEGT. This CDR3 spans 15 amino acids. With 7 bases clipped from V and 2 bases from J, the junction kept 7 bases outside the gene matches. This CDR3 is CASTTTSGVTYEQYF. The CDR3 nucleotides are TGTGCCAGCACGACGACTAGCGGGGTTACCTACGAGCAGTACTTC.

This clonotype was seen ten or more times. CDR3 bases: TGCAGTGCTAGGGACCTAGACAGGGCAAGGACTGAAGCTTTCTTT. As protein: CSARDLDRARTEAFF. V and J are TRBV20-1 and TRBJ1-1, with TRBD1 matching over 7 bases. V trimming: 3 bases; J trimming: 5 bases; junction bases outside the gene matches: 12. CDR3 size: 15 residues. The V gene's germline CDR1 is DFQATT and CDR2 SNEGSKA (reference sequence).

This clonotype was recorded once. V and J are TRBV5-1 and TRBJ2-6; either TRBD1 or TRBD2 may supply D (6 bases each). This CDR3 comprises 20 residues. The V and J ends lost 4 bases and 2 bases respectively, with 25 bases between them. Germline CDR1 reads SGHRS; CDR2 reads YFSETQ. CDR3 sequence (DNA): TGCGCCAGCAGCCCGACATGGAGGGGGGCGCGACTCGCTGGGGCCAACGTCCTGACTTTC. Translation: CASSPTWRGARLAGANVLTF.

This clonotype was counted only a few times. This sequence joins TRBV29-1 and TRBJ1-3; D unresolved. This CDR3 has 13 residues. Per the germline V gene, CDR1 is SQVTM and CDR2 is ANQGSEA. Between the trimmed V and J ends, which lost 4 bases and 3 bases, there was a span of 10 bases. Written as DNA, the CDR3 is TGCAGCGTTGGTGGAGGGATTGGAAACACCATATATTTT. Its translation is CSVGGGIGNTIYF.

This CDR3 reads CASSLWWTGSDTQYF. The CDR3 DNA reads as TGTGCCAGCAGCTTATGGTGGACAGGGTCAGATACGCAGTATTTT. The V gene is TRBV7-2, the J gene TRBJ2-3; TRBD1 matches 8 bases. The CDR3 runs to 15 residues. The junction had 5 bases not matched to a gene; V was cut back by 2 bases and J by 4 bases. Germline assignment: CDR1 SGHTA and CDR2 FQGNSA.

The chain links TRBV3-1 to TRBJ2-2, with D unresolved. Trimming left V 1 base short and J 3 bases short, with 6 bases between. Per germline, CDR1 LGHDT and CDR2 YNNKEL (reference sequence). There are 14 residues in the CDR3. CDR3 in amino acids: CASSQGQYTGELFF. The CDR3 bases are TGTGCCAGCAGCCAAGGGCAGTACACCGGGGAGCTGTTTTTT.

The chain uses TRBV5-5 and TRBJ2-3, with TRBD2 matching over 13 bases. The germline CDR1 and CDR2 sequences are SGHKS and YYEKEE (reference sequence). The CDR3 totals 17 residues. V trimming: 3 bases; J trimming: 0 bases; junction bases outside the gene matches: 4. The CDR3, as DNA: TGTGCCAGCAGCTGGACTAGCGGGAGAACTAGCACAGATACGCAGTATTTT. Protein product: CASSWTSGRTSTDTQYF.

This rearrangement joins TRBV30 to TRBJ1-1; unclear D gene. The CDR3 covers 13 residues. Germline V CDR1 and CDR2: GTSNPN, SVGIG (reference sequence). With 1 base removed from V and 4 bases from J, the gap between germline ends came to 10 bases. DNA of the CDR3: TGTGCCTGGAGTGCGAACTTGGGCACTGAAGCTTTCTTT. Translation gives CAWSANLGTEAFF.

This clonotype was observed a handful of times. The chain links TRBV24-1 to TRBJ2-3, with TRBD2 matching 7 bases. The CDR3 has 17 amino acids. Germline-derived CDR1 and CDR2 are KGHDR and SFDVKD. The trim removed 2 bases at V and 0 bases at J, leaving 7 bases unmatched. CDR3 nucleotide sequence: TGTGCCACCAGTGATTCGGGGAGCGGGGCCAGCACAGATACGCAGTATTTT. Encoded protein: CATSDSGSGASTDTQYF.

The chain uses TRBV9 and TRBJ2-1; D tentatively fits TRBD1 or TRBD2 (7 bases each). With 4 bases removed from V and 4 bases from J, the gap between germline ends came to 18 bases. Germline assignment: CDR1 SGDLS and CDR2 YYNGEE. CDR3 length: 16 amino acids. The CDR3 loop is CASSPGGGIPYNEQFF. The CDR3 nucleotides read TGTGCCAGCAGCCCAGGGGGGGGGATTCCATACAATGAGCAGTTCTTC.

CDR3 sequence: CASSSLSGNTEAFF. CDR3 nucleotides: TGTGCCAGCAGTTCCCTCAGTGGGAACACTGAAGCTTTCTTT. The chain uses TRBV6-5 and TRBJ1-1; D gene uncertain. The V end was cut by 4 bases, the J end by 1 base, with 10 bases between. The CDR3 runs 14 residues. Per germline, CDR1 MNHEY and CDR2 SVGAGI.

This clonotype was found many times. The rearrangement joins TRBV7-2 to TRBJ2-3; 11 bases align to TRBD2. The trim removed 5 bases at V and 0 bases at J, leaving 4 bases unmatched. The CDR3 is 16 amino acids. Germline loops: CDR1 SGHTA, CDR2 FQGNSA. CDR3 loop: CASSAGTSGSTDTQYF. CDR3 DNA sequence: TGTGCCAGCAGCGCCGGGACTAGCGGTAGCACAGATACGCAGTATTTT. Supplemented by reference TRBV7-2 and TRBJ2-3, the full variable domain reads GAGVSQSPSNKVTEKGKDVELRCDPISGHTALYWYRQSLGQGLEFLIYFQGNSAPDKSGLPSDRFSAERTGGSVSTLTIQRTQQEDSAVYLCASSAGTSGSTDTQYFGPGTRLTVL.